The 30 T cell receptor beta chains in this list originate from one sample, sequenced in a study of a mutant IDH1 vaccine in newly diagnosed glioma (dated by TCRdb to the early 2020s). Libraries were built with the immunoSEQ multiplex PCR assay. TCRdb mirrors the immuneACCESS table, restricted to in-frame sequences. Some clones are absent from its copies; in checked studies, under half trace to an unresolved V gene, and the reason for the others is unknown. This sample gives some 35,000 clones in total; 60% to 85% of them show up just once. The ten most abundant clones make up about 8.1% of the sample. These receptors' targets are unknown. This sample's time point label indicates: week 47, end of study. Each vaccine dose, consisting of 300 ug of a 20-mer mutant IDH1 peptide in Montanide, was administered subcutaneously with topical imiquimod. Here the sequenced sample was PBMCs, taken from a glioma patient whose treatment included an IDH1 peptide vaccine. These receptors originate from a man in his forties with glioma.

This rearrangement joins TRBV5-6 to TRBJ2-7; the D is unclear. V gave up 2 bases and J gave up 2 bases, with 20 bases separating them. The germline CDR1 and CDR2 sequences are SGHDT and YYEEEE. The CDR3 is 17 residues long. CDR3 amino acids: CASSFWVGLSSPYEQYF. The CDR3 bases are TGTGCCAGCAGCTTTTGGGTGGGGTTATCCTCCCCCTACGAGCAGTACTTC.

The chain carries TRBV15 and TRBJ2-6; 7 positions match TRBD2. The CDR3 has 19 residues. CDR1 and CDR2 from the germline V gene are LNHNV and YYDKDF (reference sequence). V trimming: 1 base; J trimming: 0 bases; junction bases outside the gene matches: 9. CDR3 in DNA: TGTGCCACCAGCAGAGGCCTAGCGGTCCCGAGCTCTGGGGCCAACGTCCTGACTTTC. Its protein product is CATSRGLAVPSSGANVLTF.

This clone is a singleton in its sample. CDR3 in amino acids: CASSYLGGADGYTF. The CDR3 DNA reads as TGTGCCAGCAGTTACTTAGGGGGGGCTGACGGCTACACCTTC. The chain joins TRBV6-5 to TRBJ1-2, with a possible D match to TRBD1 (6 bases). From germline, CDR1 is MNHEY and CDR2 SVGAGI. V was trimmed by 1 base and J by 8 bases, leaving 14 bases between them. The CDR3 is 14 amino acids.

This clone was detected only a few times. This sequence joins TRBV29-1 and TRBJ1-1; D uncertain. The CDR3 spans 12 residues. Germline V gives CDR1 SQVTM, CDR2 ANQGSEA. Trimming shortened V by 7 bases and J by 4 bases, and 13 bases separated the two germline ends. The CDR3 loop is CSAHRVGTEAFF. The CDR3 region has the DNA TGCAGCGCTCATAGGGTAGGCACTGAAGCTTTCTTT.

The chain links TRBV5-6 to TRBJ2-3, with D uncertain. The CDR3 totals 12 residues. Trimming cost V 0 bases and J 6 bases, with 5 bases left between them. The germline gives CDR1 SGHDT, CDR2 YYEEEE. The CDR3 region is CASSLEVDTQYF. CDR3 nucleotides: TGTGCCAGCAGCTTGGAGGTCGATACGCAGTATTTT.

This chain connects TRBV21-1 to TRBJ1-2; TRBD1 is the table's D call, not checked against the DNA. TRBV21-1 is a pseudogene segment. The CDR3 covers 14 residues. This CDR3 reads CASSIGQGHYGYTF. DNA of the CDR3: TGTGCCAGCAGCATTGGACAGGGACACTATGGCTACACCTTC.

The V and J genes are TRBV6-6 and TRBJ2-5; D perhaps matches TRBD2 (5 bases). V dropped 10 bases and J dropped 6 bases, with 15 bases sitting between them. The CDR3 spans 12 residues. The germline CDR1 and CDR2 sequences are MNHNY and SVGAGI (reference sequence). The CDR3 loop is CATPSPAQTQYF. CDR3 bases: TGTGCCACCCCTAGCCCCGCACAGACCCAGTACTTC.

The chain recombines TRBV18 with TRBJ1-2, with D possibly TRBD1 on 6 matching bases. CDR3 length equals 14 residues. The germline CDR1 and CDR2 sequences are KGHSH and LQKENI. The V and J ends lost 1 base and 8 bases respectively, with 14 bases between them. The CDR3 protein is CASSPLDSSGGYTF. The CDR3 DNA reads TGTGCCAGCTCACCACTGGACAGCTCGGGAGGCTACACCTTC.

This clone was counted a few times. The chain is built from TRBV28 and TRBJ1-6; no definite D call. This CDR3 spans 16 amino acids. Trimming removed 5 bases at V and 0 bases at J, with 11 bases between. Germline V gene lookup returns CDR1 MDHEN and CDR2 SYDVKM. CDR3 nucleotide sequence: TGTGCCAGCAGTCGGGGTGGAGGCTCCTATAATTCACCCCTCCACTTT. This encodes CASSRGGGSYNSPLHF.

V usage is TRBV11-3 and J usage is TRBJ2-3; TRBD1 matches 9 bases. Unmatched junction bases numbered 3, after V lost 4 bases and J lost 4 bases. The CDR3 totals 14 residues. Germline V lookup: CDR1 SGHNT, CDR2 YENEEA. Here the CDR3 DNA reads TGTGCCAGCAGCTCGAGGACAGGGGCAGATACGCAGTATTTT. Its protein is CASSSRTGADTQYF.

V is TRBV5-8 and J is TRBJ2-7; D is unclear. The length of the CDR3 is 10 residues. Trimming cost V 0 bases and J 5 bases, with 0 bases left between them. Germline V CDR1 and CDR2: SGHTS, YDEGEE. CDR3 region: CASSLDEQYF. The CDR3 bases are TGTGCCAGCAGCTTGGACGAGCAGTACTTC.

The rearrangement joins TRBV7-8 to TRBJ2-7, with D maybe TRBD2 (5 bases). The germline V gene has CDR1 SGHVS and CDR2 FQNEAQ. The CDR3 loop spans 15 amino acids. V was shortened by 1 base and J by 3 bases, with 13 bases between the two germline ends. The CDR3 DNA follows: TGTGCCAGCAGCTTAGGGTCAGCCAGCGGCTACGAGCAGTACGTC. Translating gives CASSLGSASGYEQYV.

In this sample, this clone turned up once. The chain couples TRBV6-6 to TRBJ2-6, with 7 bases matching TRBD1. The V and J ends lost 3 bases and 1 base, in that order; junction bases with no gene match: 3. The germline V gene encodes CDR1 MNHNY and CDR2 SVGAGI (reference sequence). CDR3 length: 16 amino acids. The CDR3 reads CASSYTGQSGANVLTF. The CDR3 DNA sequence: TGTGCCAGCAGTTATACGGGACAGTCTGGGGCCAACGTCCTGACTTTC.

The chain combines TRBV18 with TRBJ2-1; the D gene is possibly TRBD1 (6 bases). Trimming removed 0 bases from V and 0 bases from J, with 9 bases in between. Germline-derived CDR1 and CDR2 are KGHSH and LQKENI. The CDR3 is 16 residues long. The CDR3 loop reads CASSPPAGVSYNEQFF. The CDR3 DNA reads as TGTGCCAGCTCACCACCGGCAGGGGTCTCCTACAATGAGCAGTTCTTC.

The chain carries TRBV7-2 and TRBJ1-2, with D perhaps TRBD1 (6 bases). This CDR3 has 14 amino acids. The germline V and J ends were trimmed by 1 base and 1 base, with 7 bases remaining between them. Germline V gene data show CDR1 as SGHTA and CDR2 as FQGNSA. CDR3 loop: CASSLGGGNYGYTF. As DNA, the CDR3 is TGTGCCAGCAGCTTAGGAGGGGGTAACTATGGCTACACCTTC. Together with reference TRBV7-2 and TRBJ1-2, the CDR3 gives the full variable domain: GAGVSQSPSNKVTEKGKDVELRCDPISGHTALYWYRQSLGQGLEFLIYFQGNSAPDKSGLPSDRFSAERTGGSVSTLTIQRTQQEDSAVYLCASSLGGGNYGYTFGSGTRLTVV.

CDR3: CSVGGGVMNTEAFF. The CDR3 nucleotides read TGCAGCGTTGGAGGAGGGGTCATGAACACTGAAGCTTTCTTT. The chain has TRBV29-1 and TRBJ1-1, with D tentatively TRBD1 (5 bases). Germline V gene data show CDR1 as SQVTM and CDR2 as ANQGSEA. The V gene lost 4 bases and the J gene lost 0 bases, with 12 bases spanning the gap. CDR3 length: 14 amino acids.

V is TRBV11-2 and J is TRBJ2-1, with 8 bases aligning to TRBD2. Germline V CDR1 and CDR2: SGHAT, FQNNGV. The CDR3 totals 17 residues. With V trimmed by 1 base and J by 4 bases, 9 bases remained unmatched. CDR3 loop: CASSLGKEREWYNEQFF. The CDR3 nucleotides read TGTGCCAGCAGCTTAGGGAAGGAGCGGGAGTGGTACAATGAGCAGTTCTTC.

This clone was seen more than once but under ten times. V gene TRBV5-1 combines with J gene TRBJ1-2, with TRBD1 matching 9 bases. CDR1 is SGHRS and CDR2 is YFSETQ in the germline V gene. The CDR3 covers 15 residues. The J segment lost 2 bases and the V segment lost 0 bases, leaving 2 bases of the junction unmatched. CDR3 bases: TGCGCCAGCAGCTTGGCGGACAGGGGAAACTATGGCTACACCTTC. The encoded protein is CASSLADRGNYGYTF.

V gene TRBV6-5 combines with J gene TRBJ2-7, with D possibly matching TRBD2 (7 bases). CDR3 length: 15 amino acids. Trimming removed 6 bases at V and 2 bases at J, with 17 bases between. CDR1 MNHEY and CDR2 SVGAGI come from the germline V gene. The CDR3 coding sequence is TGTGCCAGCAGACGTGGACTAGGGGGTACCTACGAGCAGTACGTC. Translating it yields CASRRGLGGTYEQYV.

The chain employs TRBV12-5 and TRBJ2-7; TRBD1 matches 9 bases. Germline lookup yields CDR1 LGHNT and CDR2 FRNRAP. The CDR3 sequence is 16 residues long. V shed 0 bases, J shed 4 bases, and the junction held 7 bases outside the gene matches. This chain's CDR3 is CASGLVLGTGFYEQYF. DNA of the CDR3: TGTGCTAGTGGTTTGGTACTCGGGACAGGGTTTTACGAGCAGTACTTC.

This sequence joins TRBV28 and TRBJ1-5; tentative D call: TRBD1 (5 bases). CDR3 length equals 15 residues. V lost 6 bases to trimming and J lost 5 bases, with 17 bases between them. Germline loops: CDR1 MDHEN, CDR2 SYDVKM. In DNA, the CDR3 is TGTGCCAGCAGGAAGAGGTCGGACATGTATCAGCCCCAGCATTTT. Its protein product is CASRKRSDMYQPQHF.

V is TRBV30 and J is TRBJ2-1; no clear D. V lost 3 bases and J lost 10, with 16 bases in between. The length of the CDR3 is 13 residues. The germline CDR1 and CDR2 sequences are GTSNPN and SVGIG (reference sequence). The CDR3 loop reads CAWSRRSFAEQFF. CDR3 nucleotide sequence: TGTGCCTGGAGCCGACGGTCTTTTGCGGAGCAGTTCTTC.

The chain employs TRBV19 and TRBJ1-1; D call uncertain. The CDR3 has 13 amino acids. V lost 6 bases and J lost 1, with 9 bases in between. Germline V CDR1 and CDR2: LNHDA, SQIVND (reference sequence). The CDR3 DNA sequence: TGTGCCAGTAGCACTACAGCGAACACTGAAGCTTTCTTT. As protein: CASSTTANTEAFF.

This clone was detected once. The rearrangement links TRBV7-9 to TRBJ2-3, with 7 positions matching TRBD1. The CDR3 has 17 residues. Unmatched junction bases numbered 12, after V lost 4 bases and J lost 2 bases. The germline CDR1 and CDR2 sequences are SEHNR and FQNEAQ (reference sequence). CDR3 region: CASSYTGAIINTDTQYF. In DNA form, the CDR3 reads TGTGCCAGCAGCTATACAGGGGCCATCATCAACACAGATACGCAGTATTTT.

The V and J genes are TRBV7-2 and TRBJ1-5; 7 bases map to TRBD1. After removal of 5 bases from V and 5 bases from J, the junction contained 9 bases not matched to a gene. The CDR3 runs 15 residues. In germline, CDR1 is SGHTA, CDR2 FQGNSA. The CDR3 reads CASSRRGGGDQPQHF. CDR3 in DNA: TGTGCCAGCAGCCGTCGAGGGGGCGGGGATCAGCCCCAGCATTTT.

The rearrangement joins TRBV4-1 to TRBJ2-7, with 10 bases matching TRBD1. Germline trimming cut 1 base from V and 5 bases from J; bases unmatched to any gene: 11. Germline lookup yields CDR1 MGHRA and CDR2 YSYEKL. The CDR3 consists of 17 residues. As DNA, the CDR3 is TGCGCCAGCAGCCAAGGAACCGGGACAGGGGTTTGGAACGAGCAGTACTTC. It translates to CASSQGTGTGVWNEQYF.

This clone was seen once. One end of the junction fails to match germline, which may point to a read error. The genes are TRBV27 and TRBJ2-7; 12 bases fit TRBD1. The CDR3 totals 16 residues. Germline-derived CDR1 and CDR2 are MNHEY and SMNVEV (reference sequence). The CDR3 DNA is TGTGCCAGCAGTCTATCCGGGACAGGGGGCCAGTACGAGCAGTACTTC. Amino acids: CASSLSGTGGQYEQYF.

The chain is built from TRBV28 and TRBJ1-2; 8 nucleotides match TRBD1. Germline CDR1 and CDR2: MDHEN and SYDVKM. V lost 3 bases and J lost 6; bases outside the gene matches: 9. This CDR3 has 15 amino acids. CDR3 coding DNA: TGTGCCAGCAGTTTCCCCACAGGGGGGGGTGATGGCTACACCTTC. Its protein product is CASSFPTGGGDGYTF.

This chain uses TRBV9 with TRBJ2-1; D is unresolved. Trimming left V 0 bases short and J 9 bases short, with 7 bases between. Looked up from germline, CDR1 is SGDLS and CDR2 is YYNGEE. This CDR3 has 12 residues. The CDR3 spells CASSVGPGEQFF. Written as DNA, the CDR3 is TGTGCCAGCAGCGTAGGGCCGGGTGAGCAGTTCTTC. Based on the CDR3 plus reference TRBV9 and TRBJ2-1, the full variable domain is DSGVTQTPKHLITATGQRVTLRCSPRSGDLSVYWYQQSLDQGLQFLIQYYNGEERAKGNILERFSAQQFPDLHSELNLSSLELGDSALYFCASSVGPGEQFFGPGTRLTVL.

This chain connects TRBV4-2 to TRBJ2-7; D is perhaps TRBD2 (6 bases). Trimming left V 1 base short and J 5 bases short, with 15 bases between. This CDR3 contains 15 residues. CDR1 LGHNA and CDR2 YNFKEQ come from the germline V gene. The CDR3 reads CASSQVETSRHEQYF. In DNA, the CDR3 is TGTGCCAGCAGCCAAGTTGAAACTAGCAGGCACGAGCAGTACTTC.